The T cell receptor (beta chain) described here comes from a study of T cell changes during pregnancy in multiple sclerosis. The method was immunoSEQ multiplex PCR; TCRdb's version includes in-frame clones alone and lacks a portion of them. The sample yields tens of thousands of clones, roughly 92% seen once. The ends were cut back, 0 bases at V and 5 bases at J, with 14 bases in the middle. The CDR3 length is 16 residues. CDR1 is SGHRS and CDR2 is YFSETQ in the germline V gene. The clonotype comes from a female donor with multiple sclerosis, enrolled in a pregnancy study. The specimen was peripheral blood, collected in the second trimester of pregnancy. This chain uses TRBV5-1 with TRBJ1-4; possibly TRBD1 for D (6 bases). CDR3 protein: CASSLALGTQNEKLFF. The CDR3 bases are TGCGCCAGCAGCTTGGCCCTGGGGACACAAAATGAAAAACTGTTTTTT.